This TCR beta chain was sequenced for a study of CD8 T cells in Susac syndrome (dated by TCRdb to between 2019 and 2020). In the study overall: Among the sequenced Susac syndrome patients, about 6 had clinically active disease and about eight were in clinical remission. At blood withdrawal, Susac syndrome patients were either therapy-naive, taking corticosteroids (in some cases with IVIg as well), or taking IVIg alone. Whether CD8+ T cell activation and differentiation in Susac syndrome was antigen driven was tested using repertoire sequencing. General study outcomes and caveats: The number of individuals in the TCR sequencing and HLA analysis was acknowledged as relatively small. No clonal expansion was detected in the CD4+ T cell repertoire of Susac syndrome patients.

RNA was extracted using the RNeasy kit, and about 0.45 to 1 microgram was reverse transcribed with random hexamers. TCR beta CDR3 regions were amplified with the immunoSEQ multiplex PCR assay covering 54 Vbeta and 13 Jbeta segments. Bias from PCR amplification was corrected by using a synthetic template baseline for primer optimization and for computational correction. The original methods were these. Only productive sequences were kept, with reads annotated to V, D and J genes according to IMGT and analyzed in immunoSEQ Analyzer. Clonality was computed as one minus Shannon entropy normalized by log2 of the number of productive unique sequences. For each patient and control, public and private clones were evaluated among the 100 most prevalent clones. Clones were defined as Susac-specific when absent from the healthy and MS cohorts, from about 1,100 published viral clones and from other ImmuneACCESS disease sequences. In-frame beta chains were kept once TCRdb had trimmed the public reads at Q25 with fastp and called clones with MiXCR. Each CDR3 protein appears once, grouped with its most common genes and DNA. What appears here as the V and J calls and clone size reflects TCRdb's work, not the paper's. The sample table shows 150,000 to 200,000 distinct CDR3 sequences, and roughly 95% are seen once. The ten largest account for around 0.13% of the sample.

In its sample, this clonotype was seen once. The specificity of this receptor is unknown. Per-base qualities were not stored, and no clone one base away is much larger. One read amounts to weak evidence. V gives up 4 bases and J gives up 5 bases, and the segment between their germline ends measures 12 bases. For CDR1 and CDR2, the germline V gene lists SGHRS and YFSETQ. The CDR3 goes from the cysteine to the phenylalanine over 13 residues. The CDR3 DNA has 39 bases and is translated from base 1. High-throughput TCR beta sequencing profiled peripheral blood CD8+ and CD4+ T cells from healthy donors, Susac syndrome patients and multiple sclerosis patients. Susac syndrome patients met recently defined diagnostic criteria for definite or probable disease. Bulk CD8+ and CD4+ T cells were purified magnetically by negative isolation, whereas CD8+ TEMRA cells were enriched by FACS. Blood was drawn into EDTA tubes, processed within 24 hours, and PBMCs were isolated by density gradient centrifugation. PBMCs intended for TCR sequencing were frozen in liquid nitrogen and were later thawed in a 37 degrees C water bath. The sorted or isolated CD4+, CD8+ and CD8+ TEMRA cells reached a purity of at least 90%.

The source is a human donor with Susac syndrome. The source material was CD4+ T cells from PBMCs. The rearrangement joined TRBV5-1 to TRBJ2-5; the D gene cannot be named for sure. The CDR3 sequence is CASSAILRETQYF. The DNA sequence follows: TGCGCCAGCAGCGCCATCCTCCGGGAGACCCAGTACTTC.